This TCR beta chain was sequenced for a study of T cells in Graves' hyperthyroidism and ophthalmopathy. General study results and limits: Ophthalmopathy prediction by the model preceded onset by a median approximately 6.1 months.

When ophthalmopathy did not progress within 18 months, Graves' hyperthyroidism was considered stable. Patients aged 18 to 65 had newly diagnosed hyperthyroidism of under 2 months' duration. This sample holds PBMCs from around 9.9 ml fresh peripheral blood. The CDR3 spans 14 residues. With 2 bases removed from V and 1 base from J, the gap between germline ends came to 8 bases. Per the germline V gene, CDR1 is MNHEY and CDR2 is SVGAGI. Amplified TCR beta CDR3 regions derived from RNA transcripts. TCR CDR3 regions were first amplified by RT-PCR with HTBI primers. TCRdb processed the multiplex PCR reads anew with MiXCR; each CDR3 protein has one entry. There are about 680,000 distinct CDR3 sequences in the sample; about a third occur only once, and about a third lies in the top ten. As for this clonotype: The antigen is unknown.

The J gene is TRBJ1-2, the V gene TRBV6-5; D unresolved. The sequence came from a middle-aged woman with Graves' hyperthyroidism. The sample comprised blood. CDR3: CASSYGSVNYGYTF. The CDR3 region has the DNA TGTGCCAGCAGTTACGGGTCTGTTAACTATGGCTACACCTTC.